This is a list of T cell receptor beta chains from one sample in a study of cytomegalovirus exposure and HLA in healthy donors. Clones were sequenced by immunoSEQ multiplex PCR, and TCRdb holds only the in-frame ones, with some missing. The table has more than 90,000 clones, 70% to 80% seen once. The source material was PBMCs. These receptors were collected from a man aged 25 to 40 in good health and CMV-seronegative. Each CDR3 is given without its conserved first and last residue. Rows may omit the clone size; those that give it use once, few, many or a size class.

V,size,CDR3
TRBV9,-,ASSVGAGFSDLDEQY
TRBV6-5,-,ASSYSAREKEETQY
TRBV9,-,ASSPLSDRGNSPLH
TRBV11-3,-,ASSKKRRITNEKLF
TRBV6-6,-,ASSYSSGEGG
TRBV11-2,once,ASRESANYGYT
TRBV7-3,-,ASSYGGNVFHSGNTIY
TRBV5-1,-,ASSGGLKEETQY
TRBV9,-,ASSVQGTGMNTEAF
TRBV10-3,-,AISESEDRAHGYT
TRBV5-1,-,ASSPGGWGMNTEAF
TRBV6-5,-,ASRHDAGGYT
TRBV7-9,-,SSSLGQLEQY
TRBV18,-,ASSLTASGDSTDTQY
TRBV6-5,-,ASKTGTGVYGYT
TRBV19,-,ASRWGVGGNQPQH
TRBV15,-,ATSREVLGNTGELF
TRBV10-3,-,AIAGTGAYEQY
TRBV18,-,ASSPYNRGPQEIRSYEQY
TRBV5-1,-,ASSLASGSASGEQF
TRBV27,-,ASSLSRTPNYGYT
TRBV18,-,ASSPPSLAPPYEQY
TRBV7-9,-,ASIRIQGEVVYGYT
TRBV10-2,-,ASTGSVRDTIYGYT
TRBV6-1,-,ASSELGQWDEQY
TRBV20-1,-,SARDRYEQF
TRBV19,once,ASSLGTGLLNTEAF
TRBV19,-,ASSIVRRVRKNIQY
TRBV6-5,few,ATGRGGQYNSPLH
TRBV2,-,ASSVGRTGGLEGYT
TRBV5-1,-,ASSPYRLADTTDTQY
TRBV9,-,ASSVVARDNEQF
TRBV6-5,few,ASSSQNNIAKNIQY
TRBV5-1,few,ASSLAGDGYT
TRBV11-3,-,ASSLALGGGELF
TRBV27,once,ASSPQGVVQPQH
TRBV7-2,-,ASSLVSGGGNTGELF
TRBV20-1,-,SASGGQPQH
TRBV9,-,ASSVDPGGTFTQY
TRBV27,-,ASRMTGSGNTIY
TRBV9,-,ASSVGLAGGYAYNEQF
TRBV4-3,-,ASSQGTSGVFSYEQY
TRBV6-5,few,ASRDRGTGGYT
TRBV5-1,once,ASSNPRDRGPNGYT
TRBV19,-,ASSDRGHYEQY
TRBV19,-,ASSRAGQGDTGELF
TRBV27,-,ASSRLLAGIYEQY
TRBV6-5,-,ASSYSGGEAF